The entry below gives a single T cell receptor (beta chain) sequence along with its context. Antigen: not known. Only in-frame clones appear in the TCRdb table, and some are missing; sequencing was by immunoSEQ multiplex PCR. Seen here are about 25,000 clones, 65% to 90% observed once, and the top ten hold 7.5% to 9.5%. This sample was taken from a study of cytotoxic CD8 clonotypes in ibrutinib-treated CLL. General study points: Few clonotypes were public, and these shrank or held steady under treatment.

The CDR3 spans 16 residues. V was clipped by 6 bases and J by 0 bases, with 15 bases between them. Germline V CDR1 and CDR2: ENHRY, SYGVKD. The source of this sequence is a human donor with chronic lymphocytic leukemia. The rearrangement joins TRBV10-3 to TRBJ2-1; D tentatively fits TRBD1 or TRBD2 (6 bases each). This material consisted of PBMCs, taken after 24 months of ibrutinib treatment. The CDR3 nucleotides are TGTGCCATCAGCGACCGGGGGCCTAGCTCCTACAATGAGCAGTTCTTC. Its translation: CAISDRGPSSYNEQFF.